The 30 T cell receptor beta chains reported below all come from one sample, sequenced in a study of identifying expanded T cells in peripheral blood. Profiling relied on immunoSEQ multiplex PCR, and the TCRdb table lists in-frame clones only, not all of them. The table records some 120,000 clones, more than 75% of them present only once. The specimen sequenced was blood. The receptors here all came from a person aged 18 to 70 in good health.

This chain joins TRBV5-5 and TRBJ1-2, with TRBD1 as a possible D gene (6 bases). Between the trimmed V and J ends, which lost 6 bases and 2 bases, there was a span of 14 bases. Germline V gene sequence: CDR1 SGHKS, CDR2 YYEKEE (reference sequence). The CDR3 loop spans 14 amino acids. Written as DNA, the CDR3 is TGTGCCAGCACCGGACAGACACTGAACTATGGCTACACCTTC. This translates into CASTGQTLNYGYTF.

The CDR3 bases are TGCGCCAGCAGCCAAGACCAGCCCAGGGGGCGCACAGATACGCAGTATTTT. This gives the protein CASSQDQPRGRTDTQYF. J is TRBJ2-3 and V is TRBV4-3; 8 bases are shared with TRBD1. This CDR3 has 17 residues. V trimming: 0 bases; J trimming: 1 base; junction bases outside the gene matches: 6. CDR1 LGHNA and CDR2 YSLEER come from the germline V gene.

The chain couples TRBV2 to TRBJ1-4; a possible D gene is TRBD1 (6 bases). V lost 2 bases and J 7 bases, leaving 20 bases between the germline ends. The CDR3 spans 17 residues. Per the germline V gene, CDR1 is SNHLY and CDR2 is FYNNEI. CDR3 DNA: TGTGCCAGCAGTGAACCCCAATGGGGGGGGCAGCCTGAAAAACTGTTTTTT. Protein product: CASSEPQWGGQPEKLFF.

The chain joins TRBV30 to TRBJ1-6; D gene unclear. Germline V gene data show CDR1 as GTSNPN and CDR2 as SVGIG (reference sequence). Trimming removed 3 bases from V and 6 bases from J, with 12 bases in between. This CDR3 has 14 residues. Here the CDR3 reads CAWSVRRANSPLHF. Written as DNA, the CDR3 is TGTGCCTGGAGCGTTCGAAGGGCTAATTCACCCCTCCACTTT.

V and J are TRBV6-6 and TRBJ1-2; no clear D. Germline-derived CDR1 and CDR2 are MNHNY and SVGAGI (reference sequence). Between the trimmed V and J ends, which lost 6 bases and 8 bases, there was a span of 19 bases. The CDR3 totals 14 residues. This chain's CDR3 is CASRESTGPRGYTF. The CDR3 DNA is TGTGCCAGCAGAGAGTCGACGGGTCCCCGAGGCTACACCTTC.

J is TRBJ1-2 and V is TRBV6-1; 7 bases agree with TRBD1. Germline assignment: CDR1 MNHNS and CDR2 SASEGT. This CDR3 has 16 amino acids. Trimming cost V 3 bases and J 4 bases; bases outside gene matches: 11. The CDR3 loop reads CASSENSGTALYGYTF. CDR3 coding DNA: TGTGCCAGCAGTGAGAATAGCGGGACAGCCCTCTATGGCTACACCTTC.

The V call is TRBV11-2, the J call TRBJ2-7; 8 bases fit TRBD1. The germline V gene encodes CDR1 SGHAT and CDR2 FQNNGV. The V gene end was trimmed by 1 base and the J gene end by 9 bases; junction bases not matched to a gene: 2. This CDR3 region has 12 residues. The CDR3: CASSLGQGWQYF. CDR3 DNA: TGTGCCAGCAGCTTAGGACAGGGGTGGCAGTACTTC.

This clone turned up a few times. The chain employs TRBV19 and TRBJ1-2; maybe TRBD1 (6 bases). The CDR3 consists of 15 residues. The ends were cut back, 0 bases at V and 5 bases at J, with 13 bases in the middle. Germline loops: CDR1 LNHDA, CDR2 SQIVND (reference sequence). CDR3: CASSIDPGQSYGYTF. CDR3 DNA: TGTGCCAGTAGTATAGATCCGGGACAAAGTTATGGCTACACCTTC.

Written as DNA, the CDR3 is TGTGCCTGGATGGGGACAGGGGCAAAAAATGAAAAACTGTTTTTT. Translating it yields CAWMGTGAKNEKLFF. The V call is TRBV30, the J call TRBJ1-4; 10 bases match TRBD1. V trimming: 4 bases; J trimming: 5 bases; junction bases outside the gene matches: 7. Germline CDR1 and CDR2: GTSNPN and SVGIG (reference sequence). The CDR3 sequence is 15 residues long.

V is TRBV7-2 and J is TRBJ1-2, with D perhaps matching TRBD1 (5 bases). The germline gives CDR1 SGHTA, CDR2 FQGNSA. The V gene lost 5 bases and the J gene lost 1 base, with 11 bases spanning the gap. The CDR3 is 14 residues long. The CDR3 sequence is CASSLEGLNYGYTF. The CDR3 coding sequence is TGTGCCAGCAGCCTCGAGGGGCTTAACTATGGCTACACCTTC.

This chain connects TRBV5-1 to TRBJ2-1, with TRBD1 matching 7 bases. The CDR3 loop spans 15 amino acids. Germline CDR1 SGHRS, CDR2 YFSETQ. The trim removed 0 bases at V and 6 bases at J, leaving 6 bases unmatched. The CDR3 coding sequence is TGCGCCAGCAGCTTGGGAGGGGGCGGAATCAATGAGCAGTTCTTC. Residues: CASSLGGGGINEQFF.

The chain is built from TRBV27 and TRBJ1-2, with a possible D match to TRBD1 (6 bases). Germline V gene sequence: CDR1 MNHEY, CDR2 SMNVEV (reference sequence). V lost 8 bases to trimming and J lost 8 bases, with 21 bases between them. This CDR3 spans 14 amino acids. The CDR3 DNA reads TGTGCCAGCTCACGTGGCGGGGGCGCCCGGGGCTACACCTTC. It yields the protein CASSRGGGARGYTF.

The chain recombines TRBV6-5 with TRBJ1-1; D not resolved. The CDR3 length is 15 residues. V was cut by 0 bases and J by 3 bases, with 11 bases left in between. CDR1 and CDR2 from the germline V gene are MNHEY and SVGAGI. This chain's CDR3 is CASSYSQVLDTEAFF. The CDR3 nucleotides are TGTGCCAGCAGTTACTCGCAGGTTCTGGACACTGAAGCTTTCTTT.

As DNA, the CDR3 is TGTGCCAGTTCACGGGGGGATCTTCTATACGAGCAGTACTTC. It codes for CASSRGDLLYEQYF. The chain joins TRBV19 to TRBJ2-7; TRBD2 agrees at 7 bases. The junction had 11 bases not matched to a gene; V was cut back by 8 bases and J by 4 bases. Germline values: CDR1 LNHDA, CDR2 SQIVND (reference sequence). The CDR3 is 14 amino acids.

This sequence joins TRBV6-5 and TRBJ1-2, with a possible D match to TRBD1 (6 bases). This CDR3 is 13 amino acids long. V was shortened by 2 bases and J by 7 bases, with 11 bases between the two germline ends. The germline V gene has CDR1 MNHEY and CDR2 SVGAGI. The CDR3 DNA reads as TGTGCCAGCAGTTACGAGGGGGGGAGTGGCTACACCTTC. It translates to CASSYEGGSGYTF.

The chain combines TRBV5-1 with TRBJ2-1, with 12 positions matching TRBD2. The CDR3 runs to 16 residues. The V segment lost 2 bases and the J segment 9 bases; nucleotides outside the gene matches: 9. Germline V gives CDR1 SGHRS, CDR2 YFSETQ. The CDR3 loop reads CASSFLAGGRLGEQFF. The CDR3 nucleotides are TGCGCCAGCAGCTTTCTAGCGGGGGGGCGATTGGGTGAGCAGTTCTTC. The whole variable domain, filled in from reference TRBV5-1 and TRBJ2-1, reads KAGVTQTPRYLIKTRGQQVTLSCSPISGHRSVSWYQQTPGQGLQFLFEYFSETQRNKGNFPGRFSGRQFSNSRSEMNVSTLELGDSALYLCASSFLAGGRLGEQFFGPGTRLTVL.

This chain uses TRBV7-2 with TRBJ2-3; the D gene is possibly TRBD2 (6 bases). The V end lost 6 bases, the J end lost 3 bases, and 16 bases lay between the germline ends. This CDR3 is 15 amino acids long. The germline CDR1 and CDR2 sequences are SGHTA and FQGNSA. CDR3 nucleotide sequence: TGTGCCAGCAGAGCAACTAGCAGGAGGACAGATACGCAGTATTTT. This sequence encodes CASRATSRRTDTQYF. The complete variable domain, with remaining parts taken from reference TRBV7-2 and TRBJ2-3, reads GAGVSQSPSNKVTEKGKDVELRCDPISGHTALYWYRQSLGQGLEFLIYFQGNSAPDKSGLPSDRFSAERTGGSVSTLTIQRTQQEDSAVYLCASRATSRRTDTQYFGPGTRLTVL.

This sequence joins TRBV4-3 and TRBJ2-1; D perhaps matches TRBD2 (5 bases). The CDR3 has 13 amino acids. CDR1 is LGHNA and CDR2 is YSLEER in the germline V gene. V lost 2 bases, J lost 5 bases, and 7 bases lay in between. CDR3 residues: CASSQPRDNEQFF. The DNA of the CDR3 is TGCGCCAGCAGCCAACCGAGGGACAATGAGCAGTTCTTC.

The CDR3 DNA sequence: TGTGCCAGCGGTTATAGCAATCAGCCCCAGCATTTT. As protein: CASGYSNQPQHF. The V gene is TRBV7-9, the J gene TRBJ1-5, with D unresolved. Germline assignment: CDR1 SEHNR and CDR2 FQNEAQ (reference sequence). Trimming pared 8 bases from V and 0 bases from J, leaving 5 bases between. The CDR3 is 12 amino acids. The full variable domain, its missing parts supplied by reference TRBV7-9 and TRBJ1-5, is DTGVSQNPRHKITKRGQNVTFRCDPISEHNRLYWYRQTLGQGPEFLTYFQNEAQLEKSRLLSDRFSAERPKGSFSTLEIQRTEQGDSAMYLCASGYSNQPQHFGDGTRLSIL.

The rearrangement uses TRBV7-2 and TRBJ1-5; 8 positions match TRBD1. Germline V CDR1 and CDR2: SGHTA, FQGNSA. This CDR3 is 15 amino acids long. V trimming: 8 bases; J trimming: 4 bases; junction bases outside the gene matches: 10. The CDR3 bases are TGTGCCAGCCGTGGGGGGACAGGAGTTAATCAGCCCCAGCATTTT. Protein: CASRGGTGVNQPQHF. The full variable domain, its missing parts supplied by reference TRBV7-2 and TRBJ1-5, is GAGVSQSPSNKVTEKGKDVELRCDPISGHTALYWYRQSLGQGLEFLIYFQGNSAPDKSGLPSDRFSAERTGGSVSTLTIQRTQQEDSAVYLCASRGGTGVNQPQHFGDGTRLSIL.

This chain links TRBV10-1 with TRBJ1-2; D is unclear. Germline V gives CDR1 WNHNN, CDR2 SYGVQD (reference sequence). CDR3 length equals 13 residues. Trimming cost V 2 bases and J 4 bases, with 8 bases left between them. The CDR3 is CASSEEWGYGYTF. DNA for the CDR3: TGCGCCAGCAGTGAGGAATGGGGCTATGGCTACACCTTC.

The sample holds one count of this clone. V gene TRBV6-5 combines with J gene TRBJ1-2; D is perhaps TRBD1 (5 bases). Trimming removed 5 bases from V and 2 bases from J, with 12 bases in between. CDR1 is MNHEY and CDR2 is SVGAGI in the germline V gene. The CDR3 is 14 amino acids. As DNA, the CDR3 is TGTGCCAGCAGTCCCCGGGACGGAAACTATGGCTACACCTTC. This translates into CASSPRDGNYGYTF.

The chain employs TRBV14 and TRBJ1-2; 9 positions match TRBD1. After removal of 0 bases from V and 2 bases from J, the junction contained 7 bases not matched to a gene. In germline, CDR1 is SGHDN, CDR2 FVKESK. The CDR3 has 17 amino acids. The chain's CDR3 is CASSQESYRGPNYGYTF. The CDR3, as DNA: TGTGCCAGCAGCCAAGAGTCTTACAGGGGGCCCAACTATGGCTACACCTTC.

The chain uses TRBV10-3 and TRBJ1-1, with 7 bases fitting TRBD1. Germline V gene lookup returns CDR1 ENHRY and CDR2 SYGVKD. The J segment lost 9 bases and the V segment lost 4 bases, leaving 8 bases of the junction unmatched. This CDR3 is built from 13 residues. CDR3 residues: CAISGERDSKAFF. CDR3 nucleotide sequence: TGTGCCATCAGTGGGGAGCGGGACAGTAAAGCTTTCTTT.

V gene TRBV10-3 combines with J gene TRBJ2-7; 8 positions agree with TRBD1. The CDR3 has 13 amino acids. Germline values: CDR1 ENHRY, CDR2 SYGVKD. V dropped 6 bases and J dropped 1; count of bases not matched to a gene: 2. CDR3 coding DNA: TGTGCCATCAGCTGGGACAGGTCCTACGAGCAGTACTTC. It specifies CAISWDRSYEQYF.

This clone turned up a few times. The genes are TRBV18 and TRBJ1-4; D not resolved. This CDR3 region has 14 residues. Germline V lookup: CDR1 KGHSH, CDR2 LQKENI. Trimming left V 3 bases short and J 0 bases short, with 5 bases between. The CDR3 coding sequence is TGTGCCAGCTCACCCGGAGCAACTAATGAAAAACTGTTTTTT. It encodes CASSPGATNEKLFF.

This chain links TRBV7-2 with TRBJ2-3, with TRBD2 as a possible D gene (6 bases). The germline V gene has CDR1 SGHTA and CDR2 FQGNSA. This CDR3 comprises 15 residues. Trimming stripped 3 bases from V and 6 bases from J, with 16 bases between. Here the CDR3 reads CASSFQRSAGDTQYF. CDR3 coding DNA: TGTGCCAGCAGCTTCCAGAGATCCGCGGGGGATACGCAGTATTTT.

This clone has only a few counts. The V gene is TRBV6-6, the J gene TRBJ1-2; possible D gene TRBD1, 6 bases. The CDR3 has 13 amino acids. V was shortened by 6 bases and J by 8 bases, with 16 bases between the two germline ends. The germline V gene encodes CDR1 MNHNY and CDR2 SVGAGI (reference sequence). Here the CDR3 DNA reads TGTGCCAGCAGCCAGAACAGGGCTGGAGGCTACACCTTC. It codes for CASSQNRAGGYTF.

The CDR3 nucleotides are TGCGCCAGCAGCCAAGATTGGCAGATCAATGAGCAGTTCTTC. Its protein product is CASSQDWQINEQFF. This chain joins TRBV4-3 and TRBJ2-1, with D unresolved. Germline values: CDR1 LGHNA, CDR2 YSLEER. The CDR3 is 14 residues long. V gave up 0 bases and J gave up 6 bases, with 9 bases separating them.

The rearrangement uses TRBV9 and TRBJ2-3; 7 positions agree with TRBD1. CDR3 length: 14 residues. The V segment lost 7 bases and the J segment 5 bases; nucleotides outside the gene matches: 10. The germline gives CDR1 SGDLS, CDR2 YYNGEE. CDR3: CASGPGTAKDTQYF. The DNA of the CDR3 is TGTGCCAGCGGGCCCGGGACAGCTAAAGATACGCAGTATTTT.